Shown below are 10 T cell receptor beta chains from a single sample sequenced in a study of CD8+ T cells in alopecia areata. Following extraction, RNA underwent reverse transcription to cDNA, which served as the sequencing template. TCRdb's copy holds only in-frame clones and misses some; the assay was immunoSEQ multiplex PCR. There are 55,000 to 70,000 clones in the sample; roughly half occur only once, and about 18% lies in the top ten. The source material was CD8+ T cells sorted from blood, sampled at week 0. The source of these receptors is a human donor with alopecia areata.

This clone was detected a few times. The rearrangement uses TRBV7-8 and TRBJ2-1; 8 bases align to TRBD1. J was trimmed by 4 bases and V by 5 bases; bases with no gene match: 7. From germline, CDR1 is SGHVS and CDR2 FQNEAQ. The CDR3 spans 15 residues. In DNA form, the CDR3 reads TGTGCCAGCAGCGACTCTCAGGGGGCGTACAATGAGCAGTTCTTC. Translation gives CASSDSQGAYNEQFF.

This clone occurred a few times. The CDR3 DNA is TGTGCCATCAATTTACAGGGGGCGGACAATGAGCAGTTCTTC. Its translation is CAINLQGADNEQFF. This chain links TRBV10-3 with TRBJ2-1; the match to TRBD1 covers 9 bases. V shed 7 bases, J shed 5 bases, and the junction held 6 bases outside the gene matches. The germline CDR1 and CDR2 sequences are ENHRY and SYGVKD. The CDR3 runs 14 residues.

This clone appeared a few times. The rearrangement uses TRBV7-3 and TRBJ2-3, with 7 bases that match TRBD2. CDR1 is SGHTA, CDR2 FQGTGA, per germline. The CDR3 loop spans 14 amino acids. After removal of 3 bases from V and 0 bases from J, the junction contained 0 bases not matched to a gene. CDR3 region: CASSFGGSTDTQYF. DNA of the CDR3: TGTGCCAGCAGCTTCGGGGGGAGCACAGATACGCAGTATTTT.

In this sample, this clone turned up a few times. V is TRBV10-3 and J is TRBJ2-7; D perhaps matches TRBD1 (6 bases). V lost 7 bases and J 3 bases, leaving 13 bases between the germline ends. CDR3 length equals 13 residues. Germline V CDR1 and CDR2: ENHRY, SYGVKD. The CDR3 DNA reads TGTGCCATCACCGAGGGCAGGGGCTACGAGCAGTACTTC. It encodes CAITEGRGYEQYF.

A note on this clone: A read error likely explains this, since a far larger clone differs by one base. V and J are TRBV7-7 and TRBJ2-3; D perhaps matches TRBD2 (6 bases). Germline-derived CDR1 and CDR2 are SSHAT and FNYEAQ (reference sequence). The CDR3 spans 14 residues. The CDR3 region is CASSLASGLDTQYF. The CDR3 region has the DNA TGTGCCAGCAGCTTAGCCAGCGGGCTTGATACACAGTATTTT.

This clone was observed a few times. V usage is TRBV2 and J usage is TRBJ2-7; D ambiguous. The germline V and J ends were trimmed by 4 bases and 7 bases, with 14 bases remaining between them. Germline V gene data show CDR1 as SNHLY and CDR2 as FYNNEI. The CDR3 sequence is 13 residues long. CDR3 DNA: TGTGCCAGCAGTGGAAACCTAGAAAGGGAGCAGTACTTC. Translating gives CASSGNLEREQYF.

The chain recombines TRBV7-9 with TRBJ2-7; 8 bases align to TRBD2. The germline V gene has CDR1 SEHNR and CDR2 FQNEAQ (reference sequence). V dropped 5 bases and J dropped 2; count of bases not matched to a gene: 2. This CDR3 has 13 amino acids. The CDR3 region is CASSATSAYEQYF. The DNA for the CDR3 is TGTGCCAGCAGCGCGACTAGCGCCTACGAGCAGTACTTC.

This clone was picked up a small number of times. The chain employs TRBV15 and TRBJ2-1, with 8 bases matching TRBD1. The CDR3 consists of 15 residues. CDR1 LNHNV and CDR2 YYDKDF come from the germline V gene (reference sequence). V lost 0 bases to trimming and J lost 9 bases; unmatched junction nucleotides: 7. The DNA of the CDR3 is TGTGCCACCAGCAGAGAGGACAGGGTCGAAGCTGAGCAGTTCTTC. Encoded protein: CATSREDRVEAEQFF.

This clone was counted a single time. The chain recombines TRBV27 with TRBJ2-5, with D tentatively TRBD1 or TRBD2 (6 bases each). The CDR3 consists of 14 residues. Germline loops: CDR1 MNHEY, CDR2 SMNVEV (reference sequence). V lost 5 bases and J lost 5, with 15 bases in between. CDR3 residues: CASSHGGRLETQYF. CDR3 in DNA: TGTGCCAGCAGTCATGGGGGGCGCCTCGAGACCCAGTACTTC.

There are many counts of this clone. The chain uses TRBV7-2 and TRBJ1-4, with TRBD1 matching 10 bases. Germline V gene data show CDR1 as SGHTA and CDR2 as FQGNSA. The CDR3 totals 16 residues. Trimming cost V 5 bases and J 1 base; bases outside gene matches: 4. This CDR3 reads CASSARDRGTNEKLFF. CDR3 nucleotides: TGTGCCAGCAGCGCCCGGGACAGGGGAACTAATGAAAAACTGTTTTTT.